These 16 T cell receptor beta chains originate from one sample sequenced in a study of T cell responses to AZD1222 COVID-19 vaccine. Method: immunoSEQ multiplex PCR; TCRdb's copy keeps in-frame clones and lacks some. The sample records around 140,000 clones, 90% to 95% being singletons. Material: peripheral blood, obtained 28 days after the second AZD1222 dose. The receptor source for this set is an adult who received the AZD1222 COVID-19 vaccine.

A note on this clone: One end of the junction is discordant with germline, which a read error may explain. The chain recombines TRBV19 with TRBJ2-1; 8 bases fit TRBD1. This CDR3 is 12 amino acids long. CDR1 LNHDA and CDR2 SQIVND come from the germline V gene (reference sequence). CDR3 sequence reads: CASRGQGGFIVF. The CDR3 DNA reads TGTGCCAGTAGAGGACAGGGTGGGTTTATTGTCTTC.

This sequence joins TRBV5-8 and TRBJ1-1, with D uncertain. Trimming cost V 3 bases and J 1 base, with 7 bases left between them. CDR1 SGHTS and CDR2 YDEGEE come from the germline V gene. CDR3 length: 13 residues. The CDR3 DNA follows: TGTGCCAGCAGCTCTTTCCCGAACACTGAAGCTTTCTTT. Its protein is CASSSFPNTEAFF.

In nucleotides, the CDR3 is TGTGCCAGCAGCTTAAGGGGGGACAGGGGTTCGGAGTACTTC. Amino acids: CASSLRGDRGSEYF. The chain carries TRBV7-2 and TRBJ2-5, with 10 bases that match TRBD1. This CDR3 is built from 14 residues. The germline V gene has CDR1 SGHTA and CDR2 FQGNSA. V dropped 2 bases and J dropped 12; count of bases not matched to a gene: 9.

This clone was recorded once. This chain joins TRBV11-1 and TRBJ2-3; tentatively, D is TRBD2 (6 bases). Trimming left V 5 bases short and J 10 bases short, with 13 bases between. The CDR3 runs to 12 residues. Germline loops: CDR1 SGHAT, CDR2 FQDESV (reference sequence). Here the CDR3 reads CASSPGGSAQYF. The DNA of the CDR3 is TGTGCCAGCAGCCCCGGAGGGTCGGCGCAGTATTTT.

V gene TRBV5-1 combines with J gene TRBJ1-2, with D unresolved. CDR1 and CDR2 (germline): SGHRS, YFSETQ. This CDR3 comprises 12 residues. V was shortened by 3 bases and J by 6 bases, with 9 bases between the two germline ends. The CDR3 here is CASSWFGDGYTF. The CDR3 bases are TGCGCCAGCAGCTGGTTCGGGGATGGCTACACCTTC.

The CDR3 DNA reads TGTGCCAGCCAAGAAGAGCCCCGTGACACGTACCCTTATGGCTACACCTTC. Amino acids: CASQEEPRDTYPYGYTF. The chain has TRBV2 and TRBJ1-2; D unclear. Trimming took off 8 bases at V and 5 bases at J, with 27 bases between the two ends. The CDR3 has 17 amino acids. The germline V gene encodes CDR1 SNHLY and CDR2 FYNNEI.

The chain recombines TRBV4-3 with TRBJ1-1, with 10 bases matching TRBD1. The CDR3 runs to 15 residues. V was clipped by 0 bases and J by 6 bases; unmatched bases: 4. Per germline, CDR1 LGHNA and CDR2 YSLEER. For the CDR3, the DNA is TGCGCCAGCAGCCAAGAGGGGACAGGGGTCGCTGAAGCTTTCTTT. It specifies CASSQEGTGVAEAFF.

This clone was seen only once. The rearrangement links TRBV9 to TRBJ2-6; either TRBD1 or TRBD2 may supply D (5 bases each). V gave up 5 bases and J gave up 2 bases, with 17 bases separating them. CDR3 length: 17 amino acids. Germline loops: CDR1 SGDLS, CDR2 YYNGEE. In nucleotides, the CDR3 is TGTGCCAGCAGTGCGGGCAGGGTAAGGGCTGGGGCCAACGTCCTGACTTTC. It codes for CASSAGRVRAGANVLTF.

The chain employs TRBV3-1 (or the pseudogene TRBV3-2) and TRBJ2-1, with D perhaps TRBD1 or TRBD2 (6 bases each). This CDR3 spans 18 amino acids. Germline V gene lookup returns CDR1 LGHDT and CDR2 YNNKEL (reference sequence). V shed 4 bases and J shed 4 bases, with 23 bases lying between them. Written as DNA, the CDR3 is TGTGCCAGCAGCCCAGAAGGGGGGCCGGGGGCAAATTACAATGAGCAGTTCTTC. This sequence encodes CASSPEGGPGANYNEQFF.

The genes are TRBV19 and TRBJ1-5; 8 bases match TRBD1. CDR1 is LNHDA and CDR2 is SQIVND in the germline V gene (reference sequence). With 2 bases clipped from V and 5 bases from J, the junction kept 5 bases outside the gene matches. The CDR3 spans 15 residues. Here the CDR3 reads CASSIRQGTDQPQHF. CDR3 bases: TGTGCCAGTAGTATAAGACAGGGGACCGATCAGCCCCAGCATTTT.

The chain employs TRBV5-4 and TRBJ2-2; D call uncertain. The length of the CDR3 is 14 residues. V was cut by 2 bases and J by 3 bases, with 8 bases left in between. CDR1 is SGHNT and CDR2 is YYREEE in the germline V gene (reference sequence). The DNA of the CDR3 is TGTGCCAGCAGCTTATGGTCAGACACCGGGGAGCTGTTTTTT. Translated: CASSLWSDTGELFF. Full variable domain (missing parts from reference TRBV5-4 and TRBJ2-2): ETGVTQSPTHLIKTRGQQVTLRCSSQSGHNTVSWYQQALGQGPQFIFQYYREEENGRGNFPPRFSGLQFPNYSSELNVNALELDDSALYLCASSLWSDTGELFFGEGSRLTVL.

The V and J genes are TRBV19 and TRBJ1-1; TRBD1 is a possible D gene (5 bases). Germline assignment: CDR1 LNHDA and CDR2 SQIVND (reference sequence). Trimming took 2 bases from V and 7 from J, leaving 17 bases between them. CDR3 length: 15 amino acids. As DNA, the CDR3 is TGTGCCAGTAGTATATTCTCCCAGCCAGGGCGTGAAGCTTTCTTT. It translates to CASSIFSQPGREAFF.

V gene TRBV27 combines with J gene TRBJ1-6; D not certain. Trimming cost V 0 bases and J 8 bases, with 5 bases left between them. Per germline, CDR1 MNHEY and CDR2 SMNVEV (reference sequence). The CDR3 has 13 amino acids. CDR3 in DNA: TGTGCCAGCAGTTTATCGGTCGATTCACCCCTCCACTTT. It is translated as CASSLSVDSPLHF.

The chain couples TRBV21-1 to TRBJ2-1. TRBV21-1 is noted as a pseudogene. The CDR3 totals 17 residues. The DNA of the CDR3 is TGTGCCAGCAGCAAAGCGTTCGGGACGGCGGCTTACAATGAGCAGTTCTTC. Amino acid sequence: CASSKAFGTAAYNEQFF.

CDR3 in amino acids: CSVTGGVSGANVLTF. The CDR3 bases are TGCAGCGTAACAGGGGGCGTCTCTGGGGCCAACGTCCTGACTTTC. This chain links TRBV29-1 with TRBJ2-6; 9 bases align to TRBD1. Germline V gene data show CDR1 as SQVTM and CDR2 as ANQGSEA. V shed 6 bases and J 0 bases; nucleotides not matched to a gene: 3. The CDR3 extends over 15 amino acids.

The chain is built from TRBV5-6 and TRBJ2-1, with a possible D match to TRBD1 (6 bases). The CDR3 loop spans 16 amino acids. Deletions cut 4 bases from V and 2 bases from J, with 16 bases between. Germline V gene sequence: CDR1 SGHDT, CDR2 YYEEEE. The chain's CDR3 is CASSRGARGAYNEQFF. The CDR3 nucleotides are TGTGCCAGCAGCCGGGGTGCCAGGGGCGCCTACAATGAGCAGTTCTTC.